This section outlines one T cell receptor (beta chain) sequence together with its context. A single count supports this clone. It has no known antigen specificity. Per-nucleotide qualities are absent, and no much larger clonotype sits a single base away. The data originate from a study of blood T cell repertoires in COVID-19 (dated by TCRdb to 2019 to 2021). As for the study more broadly: The collaborator samples originated in the United States, Italy and Spain and spanned the acute and convalescent phases of COVID-19. The prospective study material was composed of cDNA or gDNA derived from T cells, B-cell-depleted T cells, or PBMCs. Deeply sampled blood TCRbeta repertoires from subjects exposed to, actively infected with, or recovered from COVID-19 were included in the dataset. The repertoires were released in a freely available public database meant as a resource for research on the immune response to SARS-CoV-2. Samples were obtained from the ongoing ImmuneRACE study (first 160 participants) and from over a thousand subjects provided by 6 global collaborators. Sample metadata almost always included a de-identified subject ID, COVID-19 status, age in years and sex. HLA class I and class II types, where available, came from metadata supplied by the sample provider rather than from assay-based typing.

TCRbeta CDR3 regions were amplified from genomic DNA using the immunoSEQ Assay, a bias-controlled multiplex PCR. In the source study's methods: The number of nucleated cells in each sample was estimated from the amplification of reference gene primers within the assay. To quantify the absolute abundance of each unique TCRbeta CDR3 rearrangement, sequence reads were collapsed and filtered. For each sample, productive Simpson clonality was calculated by taking the square root of Simpson's diversity index across productive rearrangements. TCRdb retrieved this table from immuneACCESS and kept in-frame rearrangements only. Not all clones are present; in checked studies, unresolved V genes account for under half, and no reason is known for the remainder. Clone size and the V and J calls come from that table; the DNA yielded D and trimming. Here the sample has approximately 58,000 clones; 81% occur a single time. The ten largest clones add up to under 40% of the sample.

Including the terminal cysteine and phenylalanine, the CDR3 comprises 13 residues. Solely the CDR3 DNA is kept, with 39 bases framed from the first base. According to the germline V gene, CDR1 reads MNHEY and CDR2 reads SVGAGI. Findings and caveats that apply to the study as a whole: The quantity of clinical and demographic metadata differed by source and by participant and was supplied without curation.

At one collaborating source in Seattle, patients were enrolled during active infection and were followed longitudinally through the course of disease. The collaborating institutions used their own protocols to collect whole blood in K2EDTA tubes. For TCRbeta analysis, collaborators shipped samples in one of three forms: frozen whole blood, isolated PBMCs, or DNA extracted from either of those sample types. Sequenced: peripheral blood. This receptor was identified in a man in his 60s with COVID-19, enrolled during active disease. The chain links TRBV6-5 with TRBJ1-5; 5 matching bases give a weak D call of TRBD1. The CDR3 region reads CALGRQNNQPQHF. The DNA sequence is as follows: TGTGCGTTAGGACGACAGAACAATCAGCCCCAGCATTTT.